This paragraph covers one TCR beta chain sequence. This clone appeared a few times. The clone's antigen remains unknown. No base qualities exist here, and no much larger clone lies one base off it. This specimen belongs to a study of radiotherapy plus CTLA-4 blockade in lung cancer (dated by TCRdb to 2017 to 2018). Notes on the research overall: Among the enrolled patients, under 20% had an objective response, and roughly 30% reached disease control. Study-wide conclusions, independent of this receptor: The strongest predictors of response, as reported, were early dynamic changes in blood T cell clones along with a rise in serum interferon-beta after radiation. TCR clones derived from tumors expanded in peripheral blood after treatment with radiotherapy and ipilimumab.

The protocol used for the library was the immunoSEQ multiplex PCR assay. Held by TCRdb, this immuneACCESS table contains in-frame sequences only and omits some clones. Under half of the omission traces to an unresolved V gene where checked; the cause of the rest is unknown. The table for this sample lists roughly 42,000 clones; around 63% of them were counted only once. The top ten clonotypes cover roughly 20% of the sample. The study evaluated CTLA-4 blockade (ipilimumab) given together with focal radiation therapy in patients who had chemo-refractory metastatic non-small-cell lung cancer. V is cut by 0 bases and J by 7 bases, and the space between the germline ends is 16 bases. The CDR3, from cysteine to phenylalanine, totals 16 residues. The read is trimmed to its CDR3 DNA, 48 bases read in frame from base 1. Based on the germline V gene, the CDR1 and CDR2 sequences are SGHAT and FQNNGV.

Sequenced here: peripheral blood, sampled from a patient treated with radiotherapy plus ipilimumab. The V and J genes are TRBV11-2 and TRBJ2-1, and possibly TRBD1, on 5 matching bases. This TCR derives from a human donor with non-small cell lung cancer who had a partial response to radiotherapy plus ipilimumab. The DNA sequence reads TGTGCCAGCAGCTTAGATTTAGGGGTAGTCGCGAATGAGCAGTTCTTC. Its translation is CASSLDLGVVANEQFF.